The 21 T cell receptor beta chains given below trace back to one sample, sequenced in a study of T cell repertoires in cytomegalovirus infection. Each CDR3 protein is one row after TCRdb ran MiXCR on the reads. The sample records 250,000 or so distinct CDR3 sequences, approximately 13% being singletons. Sequenced material: PBMCs. The receptors were gathered from a human donor in good health (CMV status not recorded). Some clones in this sample may be carry-over from other donors' samples.

This clonotype was observed many times. This chain connects TRBV7-8 to TRBJ1-1; D remains unclear. Germline CDR1 reads SGHVS; CDR2 reads FQNEAQ. V lost 2 bases, J lost 4 bases, and 5 bases lay in between. The CDR3 has 12 residues. In DNA, the CDR3 is TGTGCCAGCAGCTTATCTGTCACTGAAGCTTTCTTT. Encoded protein: CASSLSVTEAFF.

CDR3 coding DNA: TGTGCCAGCAGTTTTACCCTAGGTCTTGAGCAGTTCTTC. It translates to CASSFTLGLEQFF. The chain has TRBV2 and TRBJ2-1; D not certain. V lost 5 bases and J lost 9, with 14 bases in between. Germline V gene sequence: CDR1 SNHLY, CDR2 FYNNEI. The CDR3 length is 13 residues.

This clonotype was observed a handful of times. The genes are TRBV18 and TRBJ1-4; TRBD1 is a possible D gene (6 bases). Germline V gives CDR1 KGHSH, CDR2 LQKENI. The CDR3 covers 14 residues. Trimming stripped 4 bases from V and 3 bases from J, with 9 bases between. The CDR3 region is CASSQGEANEKLFF. In nucleotides, the CDR3 is TGTGCCAGCTCACAGGGGGAGGCTAATGAAAAACTGTTTTTT.

This chain connects TRBV4-3 to TRBJ1-4; D possibly corresponds to TRBD1 (5 bases). Trimming pared 0 bases from V and 10 bases from J, leaving 6 bases between. Per the germline V gene, CDR1 is LGHNA and CDR2 is YSLEER. The length of the CDR3 is 12 residues. CDR3 amino acids: CASSQEGVKLFF. The CDR3 nucleotides are TGCGCCAGCAGCCAAGAGGGGGTAAAACTGTTTTTT.

J is TRBJ1-1 and V is TRBV14; no clear D. The CDR3 has 13 residues. Deletions cut 1 base from V and 10 bases from J, with 13 bases between. The germline gives CDR1 SGHDN, CDR2 FVKESK. CDR3 sequence: CASSQVGLSGAFF. The DNA of the CDR3 is TGTGCCAGCAGCCAAGTCGGGTTATCGGGAGCTTTCTTT.

This clonotype was found a few times. This chain connects TRBV20-1 to TRBJ2-3, with 10 positions matching TRBD2. The germline V gene has CDR1 DFQATT and CDR2 SNEGSKA (reference sequence). Germline trimming cut 0 bases from V and 0 bases from J; bases unmatched to any gene: 3. The CDR3 loop spans 16 amino acids. This CDR3 reads CSARDPLAGSTDTQYF. In DNA, the CDR3 is TGCAGTGCTAGAGACCCACTAGCGGGAAGCACAGATACGCAGTATTTT.

In its sample, this clonotype was seen a few times. The chain recombines TRBV7-2 with TRBJ2-2; TRBD2 matches 12 bases. The length of the CDR3 is 17 residues. V was clipped by 5 bases and J by 1 base; unmatched bases: 5. In germline, CDR1 is SGHTA, CDR2 FQGNSA. CDR3 protein: CASSALAGGLNTGELFF. CDR3 nucleotide sequence: TGTGCCAGCAGCGCACTAGCGGGGGGCCTGAACACCGGGGAGCTGTTTTTT.

Points on this clonotype: This may arise from a read error, as a much more abundant clone is one base away. V gene TRBV28 combines with J gene TRBJ1-2; D is possibly TRBD1 (6 bases). Germline lookup yields CDR1 MDHEN and CDR2 SYDVKM. The CDR3 covers 14 residues. The V end lost 5 bases, the J end lost 3 bases, and 13 bases lay between the germline ends. CDR3 residues: CASSLGQWDYGYTF. The CDR3 nucleotides read TGTGCCAGCAGTCTCGGACAGTGGGACTATGGCTACACCTTC.

This clonotype was counted ten times or more. V gene TRBV20-1 combines with J gene TRBJ2-5, with D unclear. CDR3 length equals 14 residues. The germline CDR1 and CDR2 sequences are DFQATT and SNEGSKA (reference sequence). Trimming cost V 1 base and J 2 bases, with 11 bases left between them. CDR3 in DNA: TGCAGTGCTAGAGCATCTGGAAAGCAAGAGACCCAGTACTTC. Its translation is CSARASGKQETQYF.

The V call is TRBV4-3, the J call TRBJ1-2; no clear D. CDR3 length: 11 amino acids. Germline V lookup: CDR1 LGHNA, CDR2 YSLEER. Deletions cut 1 base from V and 12 bases from J, with 9 bases between. The CDR3, as DNA: TGCGCCAGCAGCCAAGCCCCCTCGAACACCTTC. Its protein product is CASSQAPSNTF.

This clonotype appeared a few times. The DNA for the CDR3 is TGTGCCAGTAGAGGAAGGGGCCAGTACCAAGAGACCCAGTACTTC. Encoded protein: CASRGRGQYQETQYF. This chain joins TRBV19 and TRBJ2-5; possibly TRBD1 for D (5 bases). CDR1 and CDR2 from the germline V gene are LNHDA and SQIVND (reference sequence). The V end lost 6 bases, the J end lost 0 bases, and 14 bases lay between the germline ends. This CDR3 is built from 15 residues.

In this sample, this clonotype turned up many times. The rearrangement joins TRBV28 to TRBJ2-7, with 7 bases matching TRBD1. The junction had 3 bases not matched to a gene; V was cut back by 4 bases and J by 0 bases. Per the germline V gene, CDR1 is MDHEN and CDR2 is SYDVKM. The length of the CDR3 is 14 residues. CDR3 amino acids: CASSYRGISYEQYF. The CDR3 DNA is TGTGCCAGCAGTTACAGGGGCATCTCCTACGAGCAGTACTTC. The full variable domain, rest sourced from reference TRBV28 and TRBJ2-7, is DVKVTQSSRYLVKRTGEKVFLECVQDMDHENMFWYRQDPGLGLRLIYFSYDVKMKEKGDIPEGYSVSREKKERFSLILESASTNQTSMYLCASSYRGISYEQYFGPGTRLTVT.

This clonotype was observed many times. This rearrangement joins TRBV6-2 or TRBV6-3 to TRBJ2-1; 9 bases are a match to TRBD1. Germline CDR1 and CDR2: MNHEY and SVGEGT. This CDR3 contains 14 residues. The V gene end was trimmed by 8 bases and the J gene end by 8 bases; junction bases not matched to a gene: 10. The CDR3 nucleotides are TGTGCCAGCTCCCGACAGGGGGATATCGATGAGCAGTTCTTC. Protein: CASSRQGDIDEQFF.

This clonotype was picked up many times. J is TRBJ2-3 and V is TRBV11-2; a possible D gene is TRBD2 (6 bases). The CDR3 is 16 residues long. Germline-derived CDR1 and CDR2 are SGHAT and FQNNGV. The germline V and J ends were trimmed by 1 base and 2 bases, with 13 bases remaining between them. The CDR3 nucleotides are TGTGCCAGCAGCTTAGTCGTGGGAGGACCCACAGATACGCAGTATTTT. This encodes CASSLVVGGPTDTQYF.

The V call is TRBV29-1, the J call TRBJ2-7; D remains ambiguous. CDR1 and CDR2 from the germline V gene are SQVTM and ANQGSEA. V lost 0 bases, J lost 6 bases, and 12 bases lay in between. CDR3 length equals 13 residues. CDR3 protein: CSVEDYHSLEQYF. CDR3 nucleotides: TGCAGCGTTGAAGACTATCACTCACTCGAGCAGTACTTC.

This clonotype was seen more than once but under ten times. The chain uses TRBV6-2 or TRBV6-3 and TRBJ1-1; D perhaps matches TRBD1 (6 bases). In germline, CDR1 is MNHEY, CDR2 SVGEGT. Between the trimmed V and J ends, which lost 3 bases and 0 bases, there was a span of 14 bases. This CDR3 is 16 amino acids long. As DNA, the CDR3 is TGTGCCAGCAGTTATCCAACAGGGAACATGAACACTGAAGCTTTCTTT. This encodes CASSYPTGNMNTEAFF.

At least ten counts were recorded for this clonotype. This sequence joins TRBV4-1 and TRBJ2-1; D may be TRBD1 (5 bases). The CDR3 contains 14 residues. V shed 3 bases and J shed 7 bases, with 13 bases lying between them. Germline V CDR1 and CDR2: MGHRA, YSYEKL. In DNA, the CDR3 is TGCGCCAGCAGCCAGATCACTACAGGTAATGAGCAGTTCTTC. It translates to CASSQITTGNEQFF.

This clonotype turned up a few times. This rearrangement joins TRBV15 to TRBJ1-2, with D tentatively TRBD1 (5 bases). Germline V gives CDR1 LNHNV, CDR2 YYDKDF (reference sequence). CDR3 length equals 17 residues. V dropped 0 bases and J dropped 2 bases, with 16 bases sitting between them. In DNA form, the CDR3 reads TGTGCCACCAGCAGAGATAGTTCGGCAGGGACCAACTATGGCTACACCTTC. Its protein product is CATSRDSSAGTNYGYTF. Supplemented by reference TRBV15 and TRBJ1-2, the full variable domain reads DAMVIQNPRYQVTQFGKPVTLSCSQTLNHNVMYWYQQKSSQAPKLLFHYYDKDFNNEADTPDNFQSRRPNTSFCFLDIRSPGLGDTAMYLCATSRDSSAGTNYGYTFGSGTRLTVV.

There are many counts of this clonotype. This chain uses TRBV14 with TRBJ1-2; no definite D call. Germline V gene lookup returns CDR1 SGHDN and CDR2 FVKESK. The CDR3 is made up of 15 amino acids. V was pared by 1 base and J by 1 base, with 10 bases between. CDR3 loop: CASSQGRFLNYGYTF. Here the CDR3 DNA reads TGTGCCAGCAGCCAAGGCAGGTTCCTTAACTATGGCTACACCTTC.

Notes on this clonotype: Possible read error: a much larger clone is one base away. The rearrangement uses TRBV5-6 and TRBJ2-3, with D possibly called TRBD1 or TRBD2 (6 bases each). Germline V CDR1 and CDR2: SGHDT, YYEEEE. Trimming shortened V by 10 bases and J by 1 base, and 16 bases separated the two germline ends. The CDR3 runs 14 residues. The CDR3 spells CACTIRGGTDTQYF. CDR3 DNA: TGTGCCTGCACCATTAGGGGGGGCACAGATACGCAGTATTTT.

This clonotype was seen at least ten times. The chain couples TRBV7-2 to TRBJ2-7, with D tentatively TRBD1 (6 bases). Trimming removed 5 bases at V and 1 base at J, with 12 bases between. Germline CDR1 and CDR2: SGHTA and FQGNSA. The CDR3 is made up of 14 amino acids. CDR3 amino acids: CASSIPTGSYEQYF. DNA of the CDR3: TGTGCCAGCAGCATTCCGACAGGATCCTACGAGCAGTACTTC.